The T cell receptor (beta chain) under discussion was sequenced for a study of T cell responses to AZD1222 COVID-19 vaccine. Regarding the study as a whole: Possibly, clonal diversity was underestimated; donors were largely white British and included more females. Spike-specific TCRs gained breadth and depth after people received two AZD1222 doses.

Libraries were prepared by immunoSEQ multiplex PCR; TCRdb keeps only in-frame clonotypes and omits some of them. Among 110,000 to 150,000 clones, around 92% were seen once, and the ten largest hold about 3.5%. Details on this clone: What it recognizes is unknown.

The source of this sequence is an adult who received the AZD1222 COVID-19 vaccine. The sequencing here drew on peripheral blood, taken 28 days after the second AZD1222 dose.

The CDR3 coding sequence is TGTGCCAGCAGTTTTGCGGTCTACTACGAGCAGTACTTC. As protein: CASSFAVYYEQYF. The gene calls are TRBV12-3 or TRBV12-4 and TRBJ2-7; D unresolved. The length of the CDR3 is 13 residues. Deletions cut 3 bases from V and 3 bases from J, with 9 bases between.